These 31 T cell receptor beta chains were all obtained from the same sample, sequenced in a study of cytomegalovirus exposure and HLA in healthy donors. This PCR relied on a set of 60 Vbeta primers and 13 Jbeta primers. Measured with immunoSEQ multiplex PCR; TCRdb has only the in-frame clones, and not every one. The table lists under 200,000 clones, roughly 80% of them singletons, with around 2.5% in the top ten. The material sequenced was PBMCs. The receptors originated from a man aged 60 to 69 in good health and CMV-seronegative.

The chain links TRBV7-9 to TRBJ2-7; TRBD1 is a possible D gene (6 bases). Trimming stripped 5 bases from V and 1 base from J, with 12 bases between. In germline, CDR1 is SEHNR, CDR2 FQNEAQ (reference sequence). The CDR3 consists of 14 residues. The CDR3 nucleotides read TGTGCCAGCAGCCCTTCCGGGACATCCTACGAGCAGTACTTC. Protein product: CASSPSGTSYEQYF.

The chain links TRBV30 to TRBJ2-4; D ambiguous. Germline loops: CDR1 GTSNPN, CDR2 SVGIG (reference sequence). Deletions cut 1 base from V and 2 bases from J, with 3 bases between. This CDR3 comprises 12 residues. The CDR3: CAWSGTKNIQYF. DNA of the CDR3: TGTGCCTGGAGTGGTACCAAAAACATTCAGTACTTC.

J is TRBJ1-6 and V is TRBV7-9; no firm D call. The CDR3 covers 14 residues. V gave up 1 base and J gave up 7 bases, with 8 bases separating them. Germline-derived CDR1 and CDR2 are SEHNR and FQNEAQ (reference sequence). The CDR3 sequence: CASSLELDNSPLHF. The CDR3 DNA sequence: TGTGCCAGCAGCTTAGAGCTAGACAATTCACCCCTCCACTTT.

The chain joins TRBV4-3 to TRBJ2-7; 11 nucleotides agree with TRBD2. This CDR3 is built from 15 residues. V gave up 1 base and J gave up 6 bases; unmatched junction bases: 5. Germline CDR1 reads LGHNA; CDR2 reads YSLEER. CDR3 nucleotides: TGCGCCAGCAGCCAAGTACTAGCGGGAGTCGCCGAGCAGTACTTC. It codes for CASSQVLAGVAEQYF.

Concerning this clone itself: Other DNA sequences of this sample code for an identical CDR3. The J gene is TRBJ1-4, the V gene TRBV6-4, with 7 bases lining up with TRBD1. Germline lookup yields CDR1 MRHNA and CDR2 SNTAGT. The CDR3 runs 14 residues. The junction had 4 bases not matched to a gene; V was cut back by 3 bases and J by 6 bases. In DNA, the CDR3 is TGTGCCAGCAGTGAAGACAGGGCTTATGAAAAACTGTTTTTT. Translated, it gives CASSEDRAYEKLFF.

The rearrangement uses TRBV2 and TRBJ2-7; D perhaps matches TRBD2 (7 bases). Trimming removed 9 bases at V and 4 bases at J, with 19 bases between. The CDR3 has 14 amino acids. Germline loops: CDR1 SNHLY, CDR2 FYNNEI. The CDR3 protein is CASTQAGAGYEQYF. CDR3 sequence (DNA): TGTGCCAGTACCCAGGCGGGGGCCGGGTACGAGCAGTACTTC. Variable domain in full (rest from reference TRBV2 and TRBJ2-7): EPEVTQTPSHQVTQMGQEVILRCVPISNHLYFYWYRQILGQKVEFLVSFYNNEISEKSEIFDDQFSVERPDGSNFTLKIRSTKLEDSAMYFCASTQAGAGYEQYFGPGTRLTVT.

This sequence joins TRBV6-1 and TRBJ1-4; TRBD1 matches 8 bases. Germline-derived CDR1 and CDR2 are MNHNS and SASEGT. Germline trimming cut 1 base from V and 6 bases from J; bases unmatched to any gene: 4. CDR3 length equals 15 residues. CDR3 protein: CASSEGQGRDEKLFF. CDR3 coding DNA: TGTGCCAGCAGTGAAGGACAGGGGAGGGATGAAAAACTGTTTTTT.

The chain recombines TRBV6-5 with TRBJ1-1; TRBD1 agrees at 8 bases. This CDR3 is built from 15 residues. Trimming at V came to 2 bases and at J to 12 bases, leaving 14 bases not matched to a gene. Germline values: CDR1 MNHEY, CDR2 SVGAGI. CDR3 bases: TGTGCCAGCAGTTACGGGAGAGGGACAGGCAGATCCCCTTTCTTT. It translates to CASSYGRGTGRSPFF.

In the case of this clone: At one end the junction does not follow the germline gene, possibly because of a read error. This chain joins TRBV14 and TRBJ1-2; 8 positions match TRBD1. This CDR3 has 15 residues. Germline CDR1 is SGHDN and CDR2 is FVKESK. Written as DNA, the CDR3 is TGTGCCAGCAGCCAGATGGGACAGGCTAACTATGGCTACCCCTTC. Its protein product is CASSQMGQANYGYPF.

V is TRBV18 and J is TRBJ2-7; 9 nucleotides align to TRBD1. Per the germline V gene, CDR1 is KGHSH and CDR2 is LQKENI. V gave up 3 bases and J gave up 6 bases; unmatched junction bases: 3. The CDR3 is 13 amino acids. CDR3 sequence: CASSPQGQGEQYF. For the CDR3, the DNA is TGTGCCAGCTCACCGCAGGGACAGGGCGAGCAGTACTTC.

This chain uses TRBV28 with TRBJ2-5; D gene ambiguous. The DNA end lines up better with TRBJ2-7; the J call may be wrong. This CDR3 contains 12 residues. Germline loops: CDR1 MDHEN, CDR2 SYDVKM. CDR3 sequence: CASSWSPHEQYF. As DNA, the CDR3 is TGTGCCAGCAGTTGGAGTCCCCACGAGCAGTACTTC.

V gene TRBV5-6 combines with J gene TRBJ1-5, with 8 bases aligning to TRBD1. Germline V gene sequence: CDR1 SGHDT, CDR2 YYEEEE. The ends lost 0 bases at V and 5 bases at J; junction bases unmatched: 4. The CDR3 has 15 residues. The CDR3 sequence is CASSLGQGWHQPQHF. The CDR3 region has the DNA TGTGCCAGCAGCTTGGGACAGGGGTGGCATCAGCCCCAGCATTTT.

The V and J genes are TRBV7-9 and TRBJ1-1, with TRBD1 matching over 7 bases. Looked up from germline, CDR1 is SEHNR and CDR2 is FQNEAQ (reference sequence). There are 14 residues in the CDR3. V lost 3 bases, J lost 6 bases, and 7 bases stayed unmatched. The CDR3 loop reads CASSFDREIAEAFF. In nucleotides, the CDR3 is TGTGCCAGCAGCTTTGACAGGGAGATCGCTGAAGCTTTCTTT.

The rearrangement links TRBV5-4 to TRBJ2-2; D may be TRBD2 (6 bases). CDR3 length: 15 amino acids. The ends were cut back, 0 bases at V and 4 bases at J, with 10 bases in the middle. Germline-derived CDR1 and CDR2 are SGHNT and YYREEE (reference sequence). The CDR3 bases are TGTGCCAGCAGCTTGGTTCAGGGAGGCACCGGGGAGCTGTTTTTT. Its protein is CASSLVQGGTGELFF. Full variable domain (rest looked up from reference TRBV5-4 and TRBJ2-2): ETGVTQSPTHLIKTRGQQVTLRCSSQSGHNTVSWYQQALGQGPQFIFQYYREEENGRGNFPPRFSGLQFPNYSSELNVNALELDDSALYLCASSLVQGGTGELFFGEGSRLTVL.

The chain couples TRBV5-1 to TRBJ2-3, with 7 nucleotides matching TRBD2. This CDR3 is built from 15 residues. With V trimmed by 4 bases and J by 5 bases, 10 bases remained unmatched. From germline, CDR1 is SGHRS and CDR2 YFSETQ. The CDR3 sequence is CASSPQRLAGDTQYF. The DNA of the CDR3 is TGCGCCAGCAGCCCCCAGCGACTAGCTGGAGATACGCAGTATTTT.

This clone appeared once. The rearrangement uses TRBV12-5 and TRBJ2-1; D ambiguous. Germline CDR1 and CDR2: LGHNT and FRNRAP. The CDR3 totals 11 residues. V was clipped by 7 bases and J by 10 bases, with 11 bases between them. The CDR3 is CASEVVEEQFF. DNA of the CDR3: TGTGCTAGTGAAGTGGTCGAGGAGCAGTTCTTC. Using reference TRBV12-5 and TRBJ2-1 for the parts outside the CDR3, the full variable domain is DARVTQTPRHKVTEMGQEVTMRCQPILGHNTVFWYRQTMMQGLELLAYFRNRAPLDDSGMPKDRFSAEMPDATLATLKIQPSEPRDSAVYFCASEVVEEQFFGPGTRLTVL.

V is TRBV7-2 and J is TRBJ2-7; 13 positions agree with TRBD2. Trimming at V came to 4 bases and at J to 2 bases, leaving 5 bases not matched to a gene. The CDR3 covers 16 residues. Per the germline V gene, CDR1 is SGHTA and CDR2 is FQGNSA. DNA of the CDR3: TGTGCCAGCAGCTGGACTAGCGGGAGTAGCCCCTACGAGCAGTACTTC. Translation gives CASSWTSGSSPYEQYF.

The chain links TRBV5-4 to TRBJ1-2; 9 positions match TRBD1. The J segment lost 0 bases and the V segment lost 1 base, leaving 4 bases of the junction unmatched. The CDR3 is made up of 16 amino acids. From germline, CDR1 is SGHNT and CDR2 YYREEE (reference sequence). CDR3 amino acids: CASSLSRQGANYGYTF. The DNA of the CDR3 is TGTGCCAGCAGCTTGTCCCGACAGGGGGCTAACTATGGCTACACCTTC.

The J gene is TRBJ1-3, the V gene TRBV6-1, with D hard to call. The CDR3 runs 14 residues. Between the trimmed V and J ends, which lost 10 bases and 0 bases, there was a span of 13 bases. Germline loops: CDR1 MNHNS, CDR2 SASEGT. In DNA, the CDR3 is TGTGCCACCGAATCCGGCGGCTCTGGAAACACCATATATTTT. It yields the protein CATESGGSGNTIYF.

The gene calls are TRBV2 and TRBJ1-5; D is possibly TRBD1 (6 bases). V was cut by 5 bases and J by 5 bases, with 13 bases left in between. The V gene's germline CDR1 is SNHLY and CDR2 FYNNEI. The CDR3 is 14 residues long. The CDR3 loop is CASSTQGKDQPQHF. For the CDR3, the DNA is TGTGCCAGCAGTACACAGGGTAAAGATCAGCCCCAGCATTTT.

This clone has a single count. The chain has TRBV10-3 and TRBJ1-2, with D uncertain. The CDR3 length is 14 residues. V was cut by 3 bases and J by 11 bases, with 19 bases left in between. The germline gives CDR1 ENHRY, CDR2 SYGVKD. This CDR3 reads CAISDMDRVAAYTF. Written as DNA, the CDR3 is TGTGCCATCAGTGATATGGATCGCGTGGCAGCGTACACCTTC.

This rearrangement joins TRBV6-1 to TRBJ2-4, with D uncertain. Per the germline V gene, CDR1 is MNHNS and CDR2 is SASEGT. The CDR3 spans 13 residues. The V and J ends lost 8 bases and 4 bases respectively, with 12 bases between them. CDR3 loop: CASAGDLKNIQYF. The CDR3, as DNA: TGTGCCAGCGCAGGCGACCTAAAAAACATTCAGTACTTC.

The genes are TRBV27 and TRBJ1-2; D is undetermined. Germline-derived CDR1 and CDR2 are MNHEY and SMNVEV (reference sequence). CDR3 length: 13 amino acids. The ends were cut back, 0 bases at V and 4 bases at J, with 6 bases in the middle. The CDR3, as DNA: TGTGCCAGCAGTTTATCCGTGAGCTATGGCTACACCTTC. Encoded protein: CASSLSVSYGYTF.

The chain employs TRBV19 and TRBJ1-6, with D perhaps matching TRBD1 (5 bases). Between the trimmed V and J ends, which lost 6 bases and 9 bases, there was a span of 24 bases. CDR1 LNHDA and CDR2 SQIVND come from the germline V gene (reference sequence). The CDR3 covers 17 residues. In DNA, the CDR3 is TGTGCCAGTAGCCCCCGATTGGAGGGGCGCCAATCTTCACCCCTCCACTTT. Translation gives CASSPRLEGRQSSPLHF.

The chain is built from TRBV5-4 and TRBJ2-7; D may be TRBD2 (5 bases). V was pared by 2 bases and J by 3 bases, with 9 bases between. Germline CDR1 reads SGHNT; CDR2 reads YYREEE (reference sequence). The CDR3 covers 13 residues. The CDR3 DNA sequence: TGTGCCAGCAGCTTTCAACTAGACTACGAGCAGTACTTC. This encodes CASSFQLDYEQYF.

This clone was counted only a few times. V is TRBV30 and J is TRBJ2-6, with D perhaps TRBD1 (5 bases). Per the germline V gene, CDR1 is GTSNPN and CDR2 is SVGIG (reference sequence). V shed 0 bases and J shed 0 bases, with 9 bases lying between them. This CDR3 region has 16 residues. The CDR3 loop reads CAWSVQANSGANVLTF. The CDR3 bases are TGTGCCTGGAGTGTACAGGCCAACTCTGGGGCCAACGTCCTGACTTTC.

V and J are TRBV6-5 and TRBJ1-1; no clear D gene. The germline gives CDR1 MNHEY, CDR2 SVGAGI. The CDR3 extends over 14 amino acids. V was shortened by 6 bases and J by 3 bases, with 14 bases between the two germline ends. The CDR3 coding sequence is TGTGCCAGCAGATCCGGCAGGTCGTACACTGAAGCTTTCTTT. It codes for CASRSGRSYTEAFF.

J is TRBJ2-7 and V is TRBV6-1; a possible D gene is TRBD1 (6 bases). The CDR3 totals 12 residues. With 6 bases removed from V and 5 bases from J, the gap between germline ends came to 11 bases. Looked up from germline, CDR1 is MNHNS and CDR2 is SASEGT. CDR3 in DNA: TGTGCCAGCAGCTACGGGACAAACGAGCAGTACTTC. Its protein is CASSYGTNEQYF.

V is TRBV18 and J is TRBJ1-5, with a weak D call TRBD1 (5 bases). The V gene lost 6 bases and the J gene lost 5 bases, with 17 bases spanning the gap. The CDR3 spans 15 residues. Per the germline V gene, CDR1 is KGHSH and CDR2 is LQKENI. The CDR3 bases are TGTGCCAGCTCCCCATCAACGGGGGGTTATCAGCCCCAGCATTTT. Protein sequence: CASSPSTGGYQPQHF.

The chain is built from TRBV6-1 and TRBJ2-7; 9 bases fit TRBD2. After removal of 6 bases from V and 2 bases from J, the junction contained 8 bases not matched to a gene. Germline V lookup: CDR1 MNHNS, CDR2 SASEGT. The CDR3 spans 15 residues. The CDR3 DNA follows: TGTGCCAGCAGCGCATTAGCGGGAGCCCCCTACGAGCAGTACTTC. This translates into CASSALAGAPYEQYF.

In this sample, this clone turned up once. The junction differs from germline at one of its ends, possibly a read error. The chain links TRBV7-8 to TRBJ1-2; D remains unclear. Germline assignment: CDR1 SGHVS and CDR2 FQNEAQ. The CDR3 is made up of 13 amino acids. CDR3 sequence reads: CASSLGEAFLLAF. CDR3 sequence (DNA): TGTGCCAGCAGCCTCGGTGAGGCATTCCTTTTAGCCTTC.